This T cell receptor (beta chain) was documented in a study of T cells in Graves' hyperthyroidism and ophthalmopathy. At the level of the study: Blood was drawn when the patient was first diagnosed and still untreated. The study, taken as a whole, reports: Stable hyperthyroidism was told apart from ophthalmopathy by a model built on 13 V-J features.

Amplified TCR beta CDR3 regions came from RNA transcripts. Using the HTBI primer set, a first-round RT-PCR was run on the TCR CDR3. Via MiXCR, TCRdb re-called the multiplex PCR reads, giving one row per CDR3 protein. The sample shows 400,000 to 600,000 distinct CDR3 sequences, about a fifth of them seen only once. The germline gives CDR1 LNHDA, CDR2 SQIVND (reference sequence). V was clipped by 4 bases and J by 6 bases, with 9 bases between them. This CDR3 contains 13 residues. In making diagnoses, clinical symptoms, serum thyroxine and TRAb, thyroid ultrasound and orbital computed tomography were all used. This clonotype showed up many times. What it binds is not known.

The sample was blood. The chain combines TRBV19 with TRBJ2-2; tentatively, D is TRBD1 or TRBD2 (5 bases each). The receptor's source is a man between 18 and 29 years old with Graves' hyperthyroidism. The chain's CDR3 is CASSSQGAGELFF. In DNA form, the CDR3 reads TGTGCCAGTAGTAGCCAGGGAGCCGGGGAGCTGTTTTTT.